This T cell receptor beta chain was sequenced for a study of beta chain features in type 1 diabetes. General study findings and limits: A pattern of fewer insertions and more deletions at VDJ junctions was seen in type 1 diabetes patients. For Type 1 diabetes patients, all four CD4+ subsets carried TCRB CDR3s that were moderately but significantly shorter.

By way of CD45RO/CCR7/CD25/CD127/CD95/CD27, the CD4+ regulatory, stem cell-like memory, central memory and naive cells were sorted. A remark on this clone: Its antigen remains unknown.

Trimming took 2 bases from V and 3 from J, leaving 11 bases between them. The germline gives CDR1 MNHEY, CDR2 SMNVEV (reference sequence). The CDR3 covers 15 residues. The entirety of the isolated RNA underwent reverse transcription, so expressed TCRB transcripts were sequenced. Method: immunoSEQ multiplex PCR; TCRdb's copy keeps in-frame clones and lacks some. Among about 180,000 clones listed, approximately 13% were seen once. The specimen was central memory CD4+ T cells from blood. J is TRBJ1-5 and V is TRBV27; D gene ambiguous. The clonotype comes from a woman under 30 in good health. The CDR3 region is CASSLGGSFNQPQHF. CDR3 nucleotide sequence: TGTGCCAGCAGTTTAGGAGGGTCTTTCAATCAGCCCCAGCATTTT.